The 27 T cell receptor beta chains in this list originate from one sample, sequenced in a study of cytomegalovirus exposure and HLA in healthy donors. TCRdb keeps only in-frame clones here, not all; method: immunoSEQ multiplex PCR. This table holds approximately 160,000 clones, approximately 88% found once. Input material: PBMCs. The receptors come from a young man in good health and CMV-seropositive.

On this clone itself: One end of the junction fails to match germline, which may point to a read error. The V and J genes are TRBV28 and TRBJ1-2, with D maybe TRBD1 (6 bases). This CDR3 comprises 12 residues. Germline CDR1 MDHEN, CDR2 SYDVKM. The CDR3 loop is CASSPRQDGSSF. The CDR3 DNA sequence: TGTGCCAGCAGTCCACGACAGGACGGATCCTCCTTC.

In nucleotides, the CDR3 is TGCGCCAGCAGCCAAGACGCGGGGTGGGCCGGGGAGCTGTTTTTT. Residues: CASSQDAGWAGELFF. The chain recombines TRBV4-3 with TRBJ2-2; a possible D gene is TRBD2 (6 bases). Trimming took 0 bases from V and 6 from J, leaving 11 bases between them. The CDR3 runs 15 residues. Germline CDR1 and CDR2: LGHNA and YSLEER.

This clone was seen once. The CDR3 DNA follows: TGTGCCAGCAGACGAGGGGACAAAGCCTACGAGCAGTACTTC. Translating gives CASRRGDKAYEQYF. The rearrangement uses TRBV6-5 and TRBJ2-7; tentatively, D is TRBD1 (6 bases). CDR1 and CDR2 (germline): MNHEY, SVGAGI. Trimming took off 6 bases at V and 2 bases at J, with 14 bases between the two ends. CDR3 size: 14 residues.

V usage is TRBV14 and J usage is TRBJ2-7, with 10 bases identical to TRBD1. V shed 5 bases, J shed 8 bases, and the junction held 9 bases outside the gene matches. This CDR3 spans 14 amino acids. Germline-derived CDR1 and CDR2 are SGHDN and FVKESK. CDR3 sequence reads: CASSKGQGIVKQYF. CDR3 coding DNA: TGTGCCAGCAGCAAGGGACAGGGGATCGTCAAGCAGTACTTC.

The V gene is TRBV4-3, the J gene TRBJ2-7; TRBD2 is a possible D gene (5 bases). Germline CDR1 reads LGHNA; CDR2 reads YSLEER. V lost 0 bases and J 4 bases, leaving 13 bases between the germline ends. This CDR3 spans 15 amino acids. The CDR3 loop is CASSQDSDGDYEQYF. CDR3 nucleotides: TGCGCCAGCAGCCAAGATTCTGACGGGGATTACGAGCAGTACTTC.

This rearrangement joins TRBV19 to TRBJ1-1; D remains ambiguous. This CDR3 region has 11 residues. The V gene lost 4 bases and the J gene lost 8 bases, with 8 bases spanning the gap. Germline V gene sequence: CDR1 LNHDA, CDR2 SQIVND (reference sequence). CDR3 sequence (DNA): TGTGCCAGTAGTACTGGAGTAGAAGCTTTCTTT. Encoded protein: CASSTGVEAFF.

In this sample, this clone turned up once. The CDR3 region has the DNA TGTGCCATCAGTGAGTCGCGCGGGCAGGGGGCAGCGGGCCTGGAGACCCAGTACTTC. It yields the protein CAISESRGQGAAGLETQYF. This chain uses TRBV10-3 with TRBJ2-5; 8 positions match TRBD1. V lost 0 bases and J lost 5; bases outside the gene matches: 17. Per the germline V gene, CDR1 is ENHRY and CDR2 is SYGVKD. This CDR3 is built from 19 residues.

The V gene is TRBV7-2, the J gene TRBJ1-6, with D uncertain. The V end lost 5 bases, the J end lost 10 bases, and 12 bases lay between the germline ends. There are 13 residues in the CDR3. The germline gives CDR1 SGHTA, CDR2 FQGNSA. The CDR3 here is CASSPLPPSPLHF. The CDR3 nucleotides read TGTGCCAGCAGCCCCCTACCCCCCTCACCCCTCCACTTT.

The CDR3 is CASSEGGGNQPQHF. The CDR3 bases are TGTGCCAGCAGTGAAGGGGGCGGCAATCAGCCCCAGCATTTT. The gene calls are TRBV6-1 and TRBJ1-5, with D possibly TRBD1 on 5 matching bases. Deletions cut 1 base from V and 2 bases from J, with 6 bases between. The germline V gene encodes CDR1 MNHNS and CDR2 SASEGT. The length of the CDR3 is 14 residues.

The chain couples TRBV10-1 to TRBJ1-1; 9 positions match TRBD1. The germline CDR1 and CDR2 sequences are WNHNN and SYGVQD (reference sequence). J was trimmed by 5 bases and V by 3 bases; bases with no gene match: 10. The CDR3 runs to 16 residues. CDR3 residues: CASSDTSRDRETEAFF. The CDR3, as DNA: TGCGCCAGCAGTGACACTTCTAGGGACAGGGAAACTGAAGCTTTCTTT.

The chain carries TRBV28 and TRBJ2-5, with D maybe TRBD2 (5 bases). Trimming stripped 2 bases from V and 7 bases from J, with 11 bases between. The CDR3 covers 13 residues. Germline values: CDR1 MDHEN, CDR2 SYDVKM. The CDR3 reads CASSLKGRGTQYF. The CDR3 DNA is TGTGCCAGCAGTTTAAAGGGCCGGGGGACCCAGTACTTC.

The chain employs TRBV9 and TRBJ1-2, with D possibly matching TRBD1 (5 bases). From germline, CDR1 is SGDLS and CDR2 YYNGEE. Trimming shortened V by 5 bases and J by 8 bases, and 10 bases separated the two germline ends. The CDR3 spans 11 residues. The CDR3 sequence: CASSKGEGYTF. As DNA, the CDR3 is TGTGCCAGCAGTAAAGGGGAAGGCTACACCTTC.

The chain joins TRBV5-6 to TRBJ2-1; 9 bases agree with TRBD1. After removal of 2 bases from V and 5 bases from J, the junction contained 5 bases not matched to a gene. Germline CDR1 and CDR2: SGHDT and YYEEEE. This CDR3 spans 15 amino acids. The CDR3 protein is CASSFAGTGHNEQFF. CDR3 coding DNA: TGTGCCAGCAGCTTTGCCGGGACAGGGCACAATGAGCAGTTCTTC.

The V and J genes are TRBV19 and TRBJ2-5, with D perhaps TRBD2 (6 bases). Trimming removed 6 bases from V and 5 bases from J, with 13 bases in between. The germline gives CDR1 LNHDA, CDR2 SQIVND (reference sequence). This CDR3 spans 13 amino acids. The CDR3 loop reads CASRNRGVETQYF. The CDR3 region has the DNA TGTGCCAGTAGGAACCGCGGGGTCGAGACCCAGTACTTC.

The CDR3 protein is CASRIRDTYNEQFF. Written as DNA, the CDR3 is TGTGCCAGCAGGATAAGGGACACTTACAATGAGCAGTTCTTC. The gene calls are TRBV6-1 and TRBJ2-1; tentative D call: TRBD1 (6 bases). V lost 6 bases, J lost 4 bases, and 13 bases lay in between. CDR3 length equals 14 residues. Germline V lookup: CDR1 MNHNS, CDR2 SASEGT.

The CDR3 sequence: CASSYQASGLQFF. CDR3 DNA sequence: TGTGCCAGCAGTTACCAAGCTTCCGGGTTGCAGTTCTTC. The chain uses TRBV6-5 and TRBJ2-1, with D unresolved. The V gene lost 2 bases and the J gene lost 12 bases, with 14 bases spanning the gap. The CDR3 runs to 13 residues. The germline V gene encodes CDR1 MNHEY and CDR2 SVGAGI.

The chain has TRBV11-2 and TRBJ2-3, with 10 bases lining up with TRBD2. The CDR3 runs to 18 residues. Germline V gene lookup returns CDR1 SGHAT and CDR2 FQNNGV. After removal of 0 bases from V and 5 bases from J, the junction contained 11 bases not matched to a gene. The DNA of the CDR3 is TGTGCCAGCAGCTTAGAGGAACAAGCGGGAGGGCCGGAAGATACGCAGTATTTT. It is translated as CASSLEEQAGGPEDTQYF.

V and J are TRBV6-5 and TRBJ2-3, with a tentative D call TRBD2 (6 bases). Germline CDR1 MNHEY, CDR2 SVGAGI. CDR3 length equals 14 residues. V lost 5 bases and J 5 bases, leaving 14 bases between the germline ends. The CDR3 DNA sequence: TGTGCCAGCAGTGGCGGGGTCGGTAAAGATACGCAGTATTTT. Amino acids: CASSGGVGKDTQYF.

This clone was picked up one time. This chain links TRBV6-1 with TRBJ1-1; 8 positions agree with TRBD1. Per germline, CDR1 MNHNS and CDR2 SASEGT. Losses at the gene ends were 8 bases for V and 4 bases for J; bases not matched to a gene: 9. CDR3 size: 14 residues. The CDR3 region has the DNA TGTGCCAGCCATACTAGGACAGGGATCACTGAAGCTTTCTTT. Protein product: CASHTRTGITEAFF.

The V call is TRBV10-3, the J call TRBJ2-5, with D possibly TRBD2 on 5 matching bases. This CDR3 comprises 14 residues. The V end lost 4 bases, the J end lost 2 bases, and 11 bases lay between the germline ends. CDR1 ENHRY and CDR2 SYGVKD come from the germline V gene. The CDR3 reads CAISGISGQETQYF. CDR3 nucleotide sequence: TGTGCCATCAGTGGGATTTCGGGACAAGAGACCCAGTACTTC.

This clone showed up just once. The chain couples TRBV7-6 to TRBJ2-5; 9 bases are a match to TRBD1. CDR3 length: 15 amino acids. Germline loops: CDR1 SGHVS, CDR2 FNYEAQ. The J segment lost 5 bases and the V segment lost 2 bases, leaving 6 bases of the junction unmatched. DNA of the CDR3: TGTGCCAGCAGCTTACTCGGACAGGGGAGGGAGACCCAGTACTTC. This codes for CASSLLGQGRETQYF.

The CDR3 DNA sequence: TGTGCCAGTAGTCCTACGGGGAGCACAGATACGCAGTATTTT. This translates into CASSPTGSTDTQYF. The V and J genes are TRBV19 and TRBJ2-3; weak D call: TRBD2 (5 bases). CDR1 and CDR2 (germline): LNHDA, SQIVND (reference sequence). CDR3 length equals 14 residues. Trimming shortened V by 5 bases and J by 0 bases, and 9 bases separated the two germline ends.

The CDR3 is CASSHYTTGGTSEQYF. Here the CDR3 DNA reads TGCGCCAGCAGCCACTACACCACGGGAGGGACTAGCGAGCAGTACTTC. The chain combines TRBV4-1 with TRBJ2-7; 8 bases are shared with TRBD2. CDR1 is MGHRA and CDR2 is YSYEKL in the germline V gene. The CDR3 is 16 residues long. The trim removed 3 bases at V and 6 bases at J, leaving 13 bases unmatched.

This clone was seen more than once but under ten times. The rearrangement joins TRBV27 to TRBJ2-7, with TRBD1 identical over 7 bases. Germline-derived CDR1 and CDR2 are MNHEY and SMNVEV (reference sequence). Trimming removed 6 bases from V and 3 bases from J; junction bases left unmatched: 5. This CDR3 comprises 13 residues. The CDR3 reads CASSRDSLYEQYF. Here the CDR3 DNA reads TGTGCCAGCAGCCGGGACAGCCTCTACGAGCAGTACTTC.

This chain connects TRBV4-1 to TRBJ1-1; D is unresolved. The CDR3 totals 14 residues. The V end was cut by 1 base, the J end by 3 bases, with 9 bases between. Germline V gene data show CDR1 as MGHRA and CDR2 as YSYEKL. CDR3 residues: CASSQGEFDTEAFF. In DNA, the CDR3 is TGCGCCAGCAGCCAAGGAGAATTTGACACTGAAGCTTTCTTT.

This chain joins TRBV7-9 and TRBJ1-6; D is undetermined. The CDR3 is made up of 15 amino acids. CDR1 SEHNR and CDR2 FQNEAQ come from the germline V gene (reference sequence). V dropped 1 base and J dropped 5 bases, with 9 bases sitting between them. CDR3 region: CASSLVRTNNSPLHF. The CDR3 nucleotides read TGTGCCAGCAGCTTAGTCCGGACTAATAATTCACCCCTCCACTTT.

A single count supports this clone. The chain combines TRBV21-1 with TRBJ2-1; the D segment call TRBD1 is taken from the table without a DNA check. TRBV21-1 is deemed a pseudogene. This CDR3 has 15 residues. The CDR3 DNA sequence: TGTGCCAGCAGCAAAGACCCCCAGGGGGTTAATGAGCAGTTCTTC. Its translation: CASSKDPQGVNEQFF.